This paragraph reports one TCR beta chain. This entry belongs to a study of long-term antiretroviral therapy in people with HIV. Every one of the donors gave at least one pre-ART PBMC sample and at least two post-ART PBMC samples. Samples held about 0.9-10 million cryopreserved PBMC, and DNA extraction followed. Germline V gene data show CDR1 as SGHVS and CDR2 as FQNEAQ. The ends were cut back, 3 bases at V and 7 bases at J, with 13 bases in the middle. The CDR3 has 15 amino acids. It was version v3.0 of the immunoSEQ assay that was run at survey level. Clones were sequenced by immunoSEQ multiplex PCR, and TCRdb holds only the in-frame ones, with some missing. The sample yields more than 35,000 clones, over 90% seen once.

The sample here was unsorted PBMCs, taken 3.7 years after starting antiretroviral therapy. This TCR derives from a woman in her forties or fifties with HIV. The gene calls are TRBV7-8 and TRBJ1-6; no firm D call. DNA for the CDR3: TGTGCCAGCAGCTTCAGACTTGGAGCGAATTCACCCCTCCACTTT. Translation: CASSFRLGANSPLHF.